The 26 T cell receptor beta chains given below trace back to one sample, sequenced in a study of T cell responses to AZD1222 COVID-19 vaccine. Data came from immunoSEQ multiplex PCR; TCRdb stores just in-frame clones and leaves some out. The top ten clones hold under 3.5% of a sample with 100,000 to 150,000 clones, around nine tenths of them seen once. Sequenced material: peripheral blood, taken on day 0 of AZD1222 vaccination. The receptor source for this set is an adult in good health.

The J gene is TRBJ2-7, the V gene TRBV4-3; 9 bases line up with TRBD2. This CDR3 has 15 residues. The V segment lost 1 base and the J segment 6 bases; nucleotides outside the gene matches: 7. Per germline, CDR1 LGHNA and CDR2 YSLEER. The CDR3 region is CASSQAGLAFREQYF. In DNA form, the CDR3 reads TGCGCCAGCAGCCAAGCGGGACTAGCCTTTCGCGAGCAGTACTTC.

This clone showed up just once. The chain uses TRBV2 and TRBJ1-6; a weak D match, TRBD1 (5 bases). The CDR3 has 12 amino acids. V gave up 6 bases and J gave up 7 bases, with 7 bases separating them. Germline loops: CDR1 SNHLY, CDR2 FYNNEI. The CDR3 sequence: CASRGTNSPLHF. In nucleotides, the CDR3 is TGTGCCAGCAGGGGGACGAATTCACCCCTCCACTTT.

This rearrangement joins TRBV6-5 to TRBJ2-1; D is perhaps TRBD1 (6 bases). The CDR3 length is 14 residues. V lost 0 bases and J 9 bases, leaving 12 bases between the germline ends. In germline, CDR1 is MNHEY, CDR2 SVGAGI. As DNA, the CDR3 is TGTGCCAGCAGTTACTCGGGGGCTATGAGTGAGCAGTTCTTC. Its protein is CASSYSGAMSEQFF.

This clone came up a few times. This sample includes further DNA sequences coding for the same CDR3. In DNA form, the CDR3 reads TGTGCCAGTAGTTCCCGGACAGGTTACAACTATGGCTACACCTTC. This codes for CASSSRTGYNYGYTF. The V gene is TRBV19, the J gene TRBJ1-2, with 7 nucleotides matching TRBD1. The trim removed 5 bases at V and 2 bases at J, leaving 8 bases unmatched. The germline CDR1 and CDR2 sequences are LNHDA and SQIVND (reference sequence). This CDR3 is built from 15 residues. The full variable domain, with the rest looked up from reference TRBV19 and TRBJ1-2, is DGGITQSPKYLFRKEGQNVTLSCEQNLNHDAMYWYRQDPGQGLRLIYYSQIVNDFQKGDIAEGYSVSREKKESFPLTVTSAQKNPTAFYLCASSSRTGYNYGYTFGSGTRLTVV.

The V and J genes are TRBV19 and TRBJ2-7, with 9 bases fitting TRBD2. The germline CDR1 and CDR2 sequences are LNHDA and SQIVND (reference sequence). This CDR3 comprises 14 residues. Germline trimming cut 4 bases from V and 2 bases from J; bases unmatched to any gene: 3. CDR3 DNA: TGTGCCAGTAGTACCCTAGCGGGGCCCTACGAGCAGTACTTC. This encodes CASSTLAGPYEQYF.

V is TRBV12-3 or TRBV12-4 and J is TRBJ1-2; 8 bases line up with TRBD1. After removal of 7 bases from V and 8 bases from J, the junction contained 6 bases not matched to a gene. The CDR3 is made up of 12 amino acids. The CDR3 loop reads CASTQGARGYTF. The CDR3 bases are TGTGCCAGCACCCAGGGGGCGCGAGGCTACACCTTC.

The chain is built from TRBV7-9 and TRBJ1-3; a possible D gene is TRBD1 (6 bases). The CDR3 spans 15 residues. Trimming stripped 5 bases from V and 1 base from J, with 12 bases between. The germline CDR1 and CDR2 sequences are SEHNR and FQNEAQ (reference sequence). The CDR3 DNA sequence: TGTGCCAGCAGCCGAGGGGGGACATCTGGAAACACCATATATTTT. It encodes CASSRGGTSGNTIYF.

This chain's CDR3 is CASSTGTGSGYTF. Here the CDR3 DNA reads TGTGCCAGCAGTACCGGGACAGGGAGCGGCTACACCTTC. The chain is built from TRBV2 and TRBJ1-2, with 9 positions matching TRBD1. Trimming took 5 bases from V and 8 from J; bases not matched to a gene: 6. There are 13 residues in the CDR3. CDR1 is SNHLY, CDR2 FYNNEI, per germline.

CDR3 DNA sequence: TGTGCCAGCAGGACAGGGGCGACCAATCAGCCCCAGCATTTT. This translates into CASRTGATNQPQHF. This chain connects TRBV27 to TRBJ1-5; TRBD1 agrees at 8 bases. Germline CDR1 reads MNHEY; CDR2 reads SMNVEV (reference sequence). The CDR3 length is 14 residues. The J segment lost 3 bases and the V segment lost 6 bases, leaving 4 bases of the junction unmatched.

In DNA form, the CDR3 reads TGTGCCAGCAGCTTAGCCGGCGGGAGGAGTTGGAATGAGCAGTTCTTC. Translated, it gives CASSLAGGRSWNEQFF. The chain employs TRBV7-9 and TRBJ2-1; 8 positions agree with TRBD2. Per germline, CDR1 SEHNR and CDR2 FQNEAQ (reference sequence). Trimming at V came to 0 bases and at J to 7 bases, leaving 8 bases not matched to a gene. The CDR3 runs to 16 residues.

The rearrangement links TRBV10-3 to TRBJ1-1, with D hard to call. The V gene's germline CDR1 is ENHRY and CDR2 SYGVKD. CDR3 size: 15 residues. Trimming shortened V by 5 bases and J by 1 base, and 14 bases separated the two germline ends. The CDR3: CAISPLHGWNTEAFF. The CDR3 bases are TGTGCCATCAGTCCTCTGCACGGTTGGAACACTGAAGCTTTCTTT.

This chain connects TRBV19 to TRBJ2-7, with 9 bases fitting TRBD2. The CDR3 runs to 16 residues. V lost 0 bases and J lost 1; bases outside the gene matches: 4. In germline, CDR1 is LNHDA, CDR2 SQIVND (reference sequence). The CDR3 nucleotides are TGTGCCAGTAGTATAGACGGTGCGGGAGGGTCCTACGAGCAGTACTTC. Its protein product is CASSIDGAGGSYEQYF.

This clone was observed once. The genes are TRBV24-1 and TRBJ2-1; TRBD1 might be the D (5 bases). Trimming shortened V by 9 bases and J by 0 bases, and 8 bases separated the two germline ends. The CDR3 covers 13 residues. Per the germline V gene, CDR1 is KGHDR and CDR2 is SFDVKD. The CDR3 loop is CATRQSSYNEQFF. CDR3 DNA sequence: TGTGCCACCCGACAGAGCTCCTACAATGAGCAGTTCTTC.

J is TRBJ2-3 and V is TRBV10-3; TRBD2 matches at 9 bases. The CDR3 is made up of 16 amino acids. Germline loops: CDR1 ENHRY, CDR2 SYGVKD. V gave up 6 bases and J gave up 4 bases; unmatched junction bases: 11. DNA of the CDR3: TGTGCCATCAGGAAGACTAGCGGTGAATCCCCAGATACGCAGTATTTT. Amino acid sequence: CAIRKTSGESPDTQYF.

This clone appeared once. The chain couples TRBV19 to TRBJ1-2, with TRBD1 identical over 11 bases. The V segment lost 6 bases and the J segment 6 bases; nucleotides outside the gene matches: 3. The CDR3 length is 13 residues. Germline loops: CDR1 LNHDA, CDR2 SQIVND (reference sequence). CDR3 sequence reads: CASRPGQGDGYTF. The DNA of the CDR3 is TGTGCCAGTAGGCCGGGACAGGGGGATGGCTACACCTTC.

This clone appeared once. The CDR3 region has the DNA TGTGCCAGCAGTTACCCGGCTGCCTCTGGAAACACCATATATTTT. This encodes CASSYPAASGNTIYF. The rearrangement links TRBV6-5 to TRBJ1-3; D is unresolved. Germline assignment: CDR1 MNHEY and CDR2 SVGAGI. Between the trimmed V and J ends, which lost 2 bases and 0 bases, there was a span of 8 bases. CDR3 size: 15 residues.

The chain couples TRBV5-6 to TRBJ2-4; no firm D call. The CDR3 is 13 amino acids. The germline V gene has CDR1 SGHDT and CDR2 YYEEEE. The ends were cut back, 2 bases at V and 5 bases at J, with 8 bases in the middle. The CDR3 loop is CASSFGTENIQYF. The DNA of the CDR3 is TGTGCCAGCAGCTTCGGCACAGAAAACATTCAGTACTTC. Full variable domain (missing parts from reference TRBV5-6 and TRBJ2-4): DAGVTQSPTHLIKTRGQQVTLRCSPKSGHDTVSWYQQALGQGPQFIFQYYEEEERQRGNFPDRFSGHQFPNYSSELNVNALLLGDSALYLCASSFGTENIQYFGAGTRLSVL.

This clone was detected once. CDR3 DNA: TGTGCCAGCAGTTACGCTCGGGGTAGCAATCAGCCCCAGCATTTT. Translation: CASSYARGSNQPQHF. The chain couples TRBV6-6 to TRBJ1-5; D is unclear. This CDR3 region has 15 residues. V was clipped by 2 bases and J by 0 bases, with 8 bases between them. Germline CDR1 MNHNY, CDR2 SVGAGI (reference sequence).

The chain joins TRBV5-6 to TRBJ1-3; D is ambiguous. The CDR3 runs to 17 residues. V lost 0 bases and J 2 bases, leaving 15 bases between the germline ends. Germline values: CDR1 SGHDT, CDR2 YYEEEE. CDR3 sequence: CASSLVLRRKAGNTIYF. The CDR3 DNA is TGTGCCAGCAGCTTGGTACTACGACGGAAGGCTGGAAACACCATATATTTT.

This CDR3 is CASSPPTSGRAGEQYF. In DNA, the CDR3 is TGTGCCAGCAGCCCCCCGACTAGCGGGAGGGCCGGAGAGCAGTACTTC. The gene calls are TRBV7-3 and TRBJ2-7; TRBD2 agrees at 14 bases. The germline V gene encodes CDR1 SGHTA and CDR2 FQGTGA. The CDR3 loop spans 16 amino acids. After removal of 5 bases from V and 7 bases from J, the junction contained 10 bases not matched to a gene.

This sequence joins TRBV27 and TRBJ1-6, with D possibly matching TRBD1 (5 bases). The CDR3 extends over 13 amino acids. The V end lost 3 bases, the J end lost 8 bases, and 8 bases lay between the germline ends. Germline V gives CDR1 MNHEY, CDR2 SMNVEV (reference sequence). In DNA form, the CDR3 reads TGTGCCAGCAGTTTTGGAGGGGATTCACCCCTCCACTTT. The encoded protein is CASSFGGDSPLHF.

This clone was found once. The genes are TRBV6-5 and TRBJ1-5, with no clear D. Trimming shortened V by 6 bases and J by 0 bases, and 6 bases separated the two germline ends. CDR3 length: 13 amino acids. Per germline, CDR1 MNHEY and CDR2 SVGAGI. The CDR3 region is CASRGYSNQPQHF. The CDR3 nucleotides are TGTGCCAGCAGGGGTTATAGCAATCAGCCCCAGCATTTT.

In the case of this clone: In the same sample, other DNA sequences code for this CDR3. The V gene is TRBV3-1 (or the pseudogene TRBV3-2), the J gene TRBJ2-7; D is ambiguous. The CDR3 totals 12 residues. Between the trimmed V and J ends, which lost 1 base and 4 bases, there was a span of 5 bases. CDR1 is LGHDT and CDR2 is YNNKEL in the germline V gene (reference sequence). CDR3 sequence reads: CASSQGVYEQYF. In DNA form, the CDR3 reads TGTGCCAGCAGCCAAGGGGTTTACGAGCAGTACTTC.

This chain joins TRBV2 and TRBJ2-1; D is possibly TRBD1 or TRBD2 (7 bases each). Between the trimmed V and J ends, which lost 3 bases and 5 bases, there was a span of 14 bases. CDR1 and CDR2 from the germline V gene are SNHLY and FYNNEI. The length of the CDR3 is 15 residues. The CDR3 reads CASSEVQGGDNEQFF. In DNA form, the CDR3 reads TGTGCCAGCAGTGAGGTTCAGGGGGGGGACAATGAGCAGTTCTTC.

The J gene is TRBJ1-4, the V gene TRBV5-1; D is perhaps TRBD1 (5 bases). V lost 3 bases, J lost 8 bases, and 20 bases lay in between. The CDR3 totals 16 residues. Germline CDR1 SGHRS, CDR2 YFSETQ. In nucleotides, the CDR3 is TGCGCCAGCAGCTCCGTGAACCAGGGATCTGGAGAAAAACTGTTTTTT. Residues: CASSSVNQGSGEKLFF.

The rearrangement uses TRBV6-5 and TRBJ1-3; D call uncertain. V was clipped by 0 bases and J by 4 bases, with 10 bases between them. The CDR3 sequence is 15 residues long. Germline CDR1 is MNHEY and CDR2 is SVGAGI. The DNA for the CDR3 is TGTGCCAGCAGTTACTCGACTCTACTCGGAAACACCATATATTTT. Protein: CASSYSTLLGNTIYF.